This T cell receptor (beta chain) was recorded in a study of T cells in Graves' hyperthyroidism and ophthalmopathy. Whole-study findings and limits: Ophthalmopathy was told apart from stable hyperthyroidism by a 13 V-J model. Most thyroid clonotypes that were expanded above 0.001 also turned up in blood.

Concerning this clonotype itself: Its matching antigen is unknown.

V gave up 4 bases and J gave up 8 bases; unmatched junction bases: 5. The CDR3 runs to 13 residues. Germline values: CDR1 SGHDN, CDR2 FVKESK. RNA transcripts were the template for amplifying TCR beta CDR3 regions. During a first-round RT-PCR of the TCR CDR3, the HTBI primer set was used. Using its own MiXCR run on the multiplex PCR reads, TCRdb lists one record per CDR3 protein. The data contain roughly 600,000 distinct CDR3 sequences, approximately 14% of them singletons. Each diagnosis drew on symptoms, thyroxine, TRAb, thyroid ultrasound and orbital computed tomography findings. Source material: blood. The TCR was taken from a woman between 50 and 59 years old with Graves' ophthalmopathy. V and J are TRBV14 and TRBJ1-1, with TRBD1 identical over 9 bases. In DNA form, the CDR3 reads TGTGCCAGCAGCCGGGACAGGGACTCCGAAGCTTTCTTT. Translation: CASSRDRDSEAFF.